The clone carrying this T cell receptor beta chain was seen at least ten times. Its antigen remains unidentified. The sample belongs to a study of Graves' ophthalmopathy and Graves' hyperthyroidism. Study-level results: Forecasting of ophthalmopathy progression by the model achieved almost 71% sensitivity and less than 80% specificity.

The evidence that diagnosis relied on was clinical symptoms, serum thyroxine, TRAb, thyroid ultrasound and orbital computed tomography. RNA transcripts yielded amplified TCR beta CDR3 regions. First-round RT-PCR employed HTBI primers, with a second-round multiplex PCR after it. A single record per CDR3 protein comes from TCRdb applying MiXCR to the multiplex PCR reads. The repertoire holds more than 300,000 distinct CDR3 sequences, with 17% as singletons. The specimen was peripheral blood. The TCR was taken from an adult woman with stable Graves' hyperthyroidism.

The CDR3 nucleotides read TGCGCCAGCAGCTTGAGCGGACAGGGTCGGTACGAGCAGTACTTC. Amino acids: CASSLSGQGRYEQYF. The chain recombines TRBV5-1 with TRBJ2-7, with TRBD1 matching 8 bases. CDR1 is SGHRS, CDR2 YFSETQ, per germline. V trimming: 1 base; J trimming: 4 bases; junction bases outside the gene matches: 7. There are 15 residues in the CDR3.